A selection of T cell receptor beta chains follows, all from one sample in a study of OX40 agonist ivuxolimab in advanced cancers. Here immunoSEQ multiplex PCR was the method, and the copy in TCRdb shows in-frame clones only, minus some. Counted here are about 45,000 clones, more than 65% occurring once; the ten biggest clones make up around 2.6%. The sequenced sample was CD4+ or CD8+ T cells sorted from blood, obtained in a trial of the OX40 agonist ivuxolimab. These receptors all come from an adult with an advanced solid tumor such as melanoma, head and neck, liver or kidney cancer. Each CDR3 is given with its conserved first and last residue. The D gene is left open where the match is weak. Where a row states a size, it is once, few, many or the class of an expanded clone; other rows omit it.

TRBV4-3	.	TRBJ2-7	.	CASSQEKGGAGSEQYF	TGCGCCAGCAGCCAAGAAAAAGGGGGCGCGGGGTCTGAGCAGTACTTC
TRBV7-2	.	TRBJ2-7	.	CASIGTGPYEQYF	TGTGCCAGCATCGGGACTGGGCCCTACGAGCAGTACTTC
TRBV10-3	.	TRBJ2-2	.	CAIGGRSTGELFF	TGTGCCATCGGTGGTCGGAGCACCGGGGAGCTGTTTTTT
TRBV6-5	.	TRBJ2-7	.	CASSYKGGPYEQYF	TGTGCCAGCAGTTACAAAGGGGGGCCCTACGAGCAGTACTTC
TRBV27	.	TRBJ2-2	.	CASSLSNFGELFF	TGTGCCAGCAGCCTTTCAAATTTCGGGGAGCTGTTTTTT
TRBV4-1	TRBD1	TRBJ2-3	.	CASNGQGLKDTQYF	TGCGCCAGTAACGGACAGGGGTTGAAAGATACGCAGTATTTT
TRBV4-1	TRBD2	TRBJ2-1	.	CASSHSGGAYNEQFF	TGCGCCAGCAGCCATTCGGGGGGGGCCTACAATGAGCAGTTCTTC
TRBV10-2	.	TRBJ2-7	.	CASSPRTKSSYEQYF	TGCGCCAGCAGCCCGCGGACCAAAAGCTCCTACGAGCAGTACTTC
TRBV12-5	.	TRBJ1-2	few	CASGLGPHEGYTF	TGTGCTAGTGGTTTGGGACCCCACGAAGGCTACACCTTC
TRBV9	.	TRBJ1-5	.	CASSADPQGSLGNQPQHF	TGTGCCAGCAGCGCCGACCCTCAAGGGTCCCTGGGCAATCAGCCCCAGCATTTT
TRBV7-2	.	TRBJ1-1	.	CASSLMNTEAFF	TGTGCCAGCAGCTTGATGAACACTGAAGCTTTCTTT
TRBV5-6	.	TRBJ2-6	.	CASSFGWSGANVLTF	TGTGCCAGCAGCTTTGGCTGGTCTGGGGCCAACGTCCTGACTTTC
TRBV6-1	.	TRBJ2-7	few	CASSRAYEQYF	TGTGCCAGCAGCAGGGCCTACGAGCAGTACTTC
TRBV10-3	.	TRBJ2-1	.	CAISEYNEQFF	TGTGCCATCAGTGAGTACAATGAGCAGTTCTTC
TRBV12-5	TRBD1	TRBJ1-5	.	CASGLLRTGIRQPQHF	TGTGCTAGTGGTTTGCTCCGGACAGGGATTCGGCAGCCCCAGCATTTT
TRBV18	.	TRBJ1-4	.	CASSPPGREKLFF	TGTGCCAGCTCACCACCTGGGAGGGAAAAACTGTTTTTT
TRBV6-1	TRBD2	TRBJ2-7	.	CASKKKAGAVYEQYF	TGTGCCAGCAAGAAGAAAGCGGGAGCCGTCTACGAGCAGTACTTC
TRBV28	.	TRBJ1-2	.	CASANYGYTF	TGTGCCAGCGCAAACTATGGCTACACCTTC
TRBV7-7	.	TRBJ2-7	.	CASSSGRRYEQYF	TGTGCCAGCAGCTCCGGGCGCCGTTACGAGCAGTACTTC
TRBV6-1	TRBD1	TRBJ2-5	few	CASSDRGLWETQYF	TGTGCCAGCAGTGACAGGGGGCTGTGGGAGACCCAGTACTTC
TRBV18	.	TRBJ2-2	.	CASSQDSAGELFF	TGTGCCAGCTCACAAGACAGTGCGGGGGAGCTGTTTTTT
TRBV10-2	TRBD2	TRBJ2-7	.	CASRGTSGAYEQYF	TGCGCCAGCAGAGGAACTAGCGGAGCCTACGAGCAGTACTTC
TRBV21-1	.	TRBJ1-2	.	CASSKNPMYGYTF	TGTGCCAGCAGCAAAAACCCAATGTACGGCTACACCTTC
TRBV30	TRBD1	TRBJ2-2	few	CAWRGDRGNTGELFF	TGTGCCTGGAGGGGGGACAGGGGGAACACCGGGGAGCTGTTTTTT
TRBV29-1	.	TRBJ2-2	.	CSVKYSGELFF	TGCAGCGTCAAATATTCCGGGGAGCTGTTTTTT
TRBV12-5	.	TRBJ2-7	once	CASGLQNSYEQYF	TGTGCTAGTGGTTTGCAGAACTCCTACGAGCAGTACTTC
TRBV18	.	TRBJ1-1	.	CASSPSAQGNTEAFF	TGTGCCAGCTCACCATCTGCCCAGGGGAACACTGAAGCTTTCTTT
TRBV19	.	TRBJ2-7	.	CASSIVRASSYEQYF	TGTGCCAGTAGTATAGTACGGGCATCCTCCTACGAGCAGTACTTC
TRBV19	.	TRBJ2-3	.	CASGGRHTDTQYF	TGTGCCAGTGGGGGCAGACACACAGATACGCAGTATTTT
TRBV11-3	.	TRBJ2-1	.	CASSLDGEPHNEQFF	TGTGCCAGCAGCTTGGACGGAGAACCCCACAATGAGCAGTTCTTC
TRBV4-1	TRBD1	TRBJ2-5	.	CASSQGTGGRETQYF	TGCGCCAGCAGCCAAGGGACAGGGGGTAGAGAGACCCAGTACTTC
TRBV11-2	.	TRBJ2-7	.	CASSLDRTVTYEQYF	TGTGCCAGCAGCTTAGATCGCACAGTTACCTACGAGCAGTACTTC
TRBV7-2	.	TRBJ2-1	few	CASSLRQFYNEQFF	TGTGCCAGCAGCTTGAGACAGTTCTACAATGAGCAGTTCTTC
TRBV7-3	TRBD2	TRBJ2-3	.	CASSYSSGGRDTQYF	TGTGCCAGCAGCTACTCTAGCGGGGGGAGAGATACGCAGTATTTT
TRBV6-1	.	TRBJ1-6	.	CASSAGGGNSPLHF	TGTGCCAGCAGCGCGGGAGGGGGAAATTCACCCCTCCACTTT
TRBV6-4	.	TRBJ1-5	.	CASSEGLGNQPQHF	TGTGCCAGCAGTGAGGGGCTTGGCAATCAGCCCCAGCATTTT
TRBV19	.	TRBJ1-6	.	CASSIGGDSPLHF	TGTGCCAGTAGTATCGGGGGAGATTCACCCCTCCACTTT
TRBV9	.	TRBJ2-7	few	CASSEGRGPSDEQYF	TGTGCCAGCAGCGAGGGACGGGGACCTTCGGACGAGCAGTACTTC
TRBV6-5	.	TRBJ2-3	once	CASSTDTQYF	TGTGCCAGCAGCACAGATACGCAGTATTTT
TRBV6-6	.	TRBJ1-3	.	CASTQGYGNTIYF	TGTGCCAGCACCCAGGGGTACGGAAACACCATATATTTT
TRBV18	.	TRBJ2-7	.	CASSPGLGADFSYEQYF	TGTGCCAGCTCACCCGGGCTGGGAGCGGACTTCTCCTACGAGCAGTACTTC
TRBV10-2	.	TRBJ2-4	.	CASSLGSRTGNIQYF	TGCGCCAGCAGCCTGGGATCGAGGACGGGGAACATTCAGTACTTC
TRBV20-1	.	TRBJ1-1	.	CSALGTEEAFF	TGCAGTGCTCTTGGGACCGAAGAAGCTTTCTTT
TRBV11-1	.	TRBJ1-1	.	CASSSNRALGHTEAFF	TGTGCCAGCAGCTCAAACAGGGCGCTGGGACACACTGAAGCTTTCTTT
TRBV7-2	TRBD1	TRBJ1-2	once	CASSPLPGQGASTF	TGTGCCAGCAGCCCGCTCCCGGGACAGGGGGCATCAACCTTC
TRBV10-3	.	TRBJ1-2	.	CAIFRVSREEDYGYTF	TGTGCCATCTTTCGGGTCTCCCGGGAGGAGGACTATGGCTACACCTTC
TRBV2	.	TRBJ2-1	.	CASSVGGGLIYNEQFF	TGTGCCAGCAGTGTCGGCGGGGGCCTTATCTACAATGAGCAGTTCTTC
TRBV7-2	TRBD2	TRBJ2-1	.	CASCPSGGLRNEQFF	TGTGCCAGCTGCCCTAGCGGGGGGTTGAGGAATGAGCAGTTCTTC
TRBV2	TRBD1	TRBJ2-3	.	CASIPDRGRDTQYF	TGTGCCAGCATCCCGGACAGGGGGCGGGATACGCAGTATTTT
TRBV4-1	TRBD1	TRBJ1-2	.	CASSQLDRGKIDYGYTF	TGCGCCAGCAGCCAACTAGACAGGGGAAAAATAGACTATGGCTACACCTTC
TRBV5-1	.	TRBJ2-1	once	CASTSLNEQFF	TGCGCCAGCACCTCGTTAAATGAGCAGTTCTTC
TRBV6-4	.	TRBJ1-2	.	CASSNSLSYTF	TGTGCCAGCAGTAACAGTCTGAGCTACACCTTC
TRBV15	.	TRBJ2-7	.	CATSRDLGWLGQDSYEQYF	TGTGCCACCAGCAGAGATTTGGGGTGGTTAGGGCAGGACTCCTACGAGCAGTACTTC
TRBV4-1	TRBD2	TRBJ2-7	.	CASSPLAGGFEQYF	TGCGCCAGCAGCCCGCTAGCGGGAGGCTTCGAGCAGTACTTC